A selection of T cell receptor beta chains follows, all from one sample in a study of response to subunit inactivated influenza vaccine. Via MiXCR, TCRdb re-called the RT-PCR reads, giving one row per CDR3 protein. The data contain fewer than 700,000 distinct CDR3 sequences, roughly 13% of them seen just once; the ten biggest clones take up around 14%. The sample consisted of PBMCs from blood, taken roughly 6 weeks after vaccination. The origin of the receptors is a man in his forties or fifties who received an inactivated influenza vaccine. Both conserved end residues are part of each CDR3. The order of the fields is clone size, J gene, V gene, D gene, CDR3 DNA, CDR3 protein. D genes are given only for firm matches. Size is omitted from some rows. Given values are once, few, many or a class for expanded clones.

>many|TRBJ1-5|TRBV20-1|.
TGCAGTGCTAGAGATAACGACAGGCCCAGTCAGCCCCAGCATTTT
CSARDNDRPSQPQHF
>.|TRBJ1-1|TRBV6-5|.
TGTGCCAGCAGTGTACTCCTCAGGGGAGGAGGCACTGAAGCTTTCTTT
CASSVLLRGGGTEAFF
>.|TRBJ2-7|TRBV20-1|.
TGCAGTGCTAGAGACGCCAGGGGTTACTACGAGCAGTACTTC
CSARDARGYYEQYF
>.|TRBJ2-4|TRBV27|.
TGTGCCAGCAGTCAGTCATCAGGGGAAAACATTCAGTACTTC
CASSQSSGENIQYF
>.|TRBJ1-2|TRBV28|.
TGTGCCAGCTCCTCCACGGGGGCCGGGGGATTTTTTTGGGGCTACACCTTC
CASSSTGAGGFFWGYTF
>.|TRBJ2-7|TRBV20-1|.
TGCAGTGCTAGCCCGGGGCGGGATTCGACGTACGAGCAGTACTTC
CSASPGRDSTYEQYF
>.|TRBJ1-2|TRBV2|.
TGTGCCAGCAGTGTAGTACAGGCCCCAACTAACTATGGCTACACCTTC
CASSVVQAPTNYGYTF
>few|TRBJ2-1|TRBV28|.
TGTGCCAGCAGTTGGCGAGGACAATTAACAAATGAGCAGTTCTTC
CASSWRGQLTNEQFF
>few|TRBJ2-5|TRBV4-3|TRBD1
TGCGCCAGCAGCCCCGGACAGGGGTTTGAGACCCAGTACTTC
CASSPGQGFETQYF
>.|TRBJ2-7|TRBV11-1|TRBD2
TGTGCCAGCAGCTTAGGTGGGGTATGGCTAGCGGGGGCCGGCTCCTACGAGCAGTACTTC
CASSLGGVWLAGAGSYEQYF
>.|TRBJ1-1|TRBV6-5|.
TGTGCCAGCAGTTATGGGGCAGGCGGCACTGAAGCTTTCTTT
CASSYGAGGTEAFF
>few|TRBJ2-1|TRBV7-2|.
TGTGCCAGCAGCTTATTGAAGGGGAGTGAGCAGTTCTTC
CASSLLKGSEQFF
>.|TRBJ2-2|TRBV28|.
TGTGCCAGCAGTGTCCTGGGACAAACCAACACCGGGGAGCTGTTTTTT
CASSVLGQTNTGELFF
>.|TRBJ1-5|TRBV7-8|.
TGTGCCAGCAGCCCCACCACGCGGCAGCGCAATCAGCCCCAGCATTTT
CASSPTTRQRNQPQHF
>once|TRBJ2-2|TRBV7-2|.
TGTGCCAGCAGCCGGACCCCCCCGGTCGGGGAGCTGTTTTTT
CASSRTPPVGELFF
>few|TRBJ1-1|TRBV20-1|TRBD1
TGCAGTGCCAGACAGGGACACACTGAAGCTTTCTTT
CSARQGHTEAFF
>few|TRBJ1-1|TRBV20-1|.
TGCAGTGCTAGGGGATACCTGGACACTGAAGCTTTCTTT
CSARGYLDTEAFF
>few|TRBJ2-5|TRBV10-2|.
TGCGCCAGCAGTGAGGATCCCATCCCGGCGACCCAGTACTTC
CASSEDPIPATQYF
>.|TRBJ2-5|TRBV5-5|TRBD2
TGTGCCAGCAGCAAGGGGACTATCCAAGAGACCCAGTACTTC
CASSKGTIQETQYF
>few|TRBJ1-6|TRBV4-3|.
TGCGCCAGCAGCCCCGACTTAGGGGGGAATTCACCCCTCCACTTT
CASSPDLGGNSPLHF
>many|TRBJ2-7|TRBV27|.
TGTGCCAGCAGTTTGGGAGTGACAGGTTTTTCCTACGAGCAGTACTTC
CASSLGVTGFSYEQYF
>few|TRBJ1-2|TRBV7-9|TRBD1
TGTGCCAGCAGTCGAGAAGGGACAGGCTATGGCTATGGCTACACCTTC
CASSREGTGYGYGYTF
>few|TRBJ1-2|TRBV4-1|TRBD1
TGCGCCAGCAGCGAAACACAGGGGCCCCACCCCTATGGCTACACCTTC
CASSETQGPHPYGYTF
>.|TRBJ2-7|TRBV4-2|.
TGTGCCAGCAGCCGGGGGCCTCCTTCCTACGAGCAGTACTTC
CASSRGPPSYEQYF
>.|TRBJ2-3|TRBV19|.
TGTGCCACCGGCCAGACTAGCACAGATACGCAGTATTTT
CATGQTSTDTQYF
>few|TRBJ2-3|TRBV6-1|TRBD2
TGTGCCACCGGGACTAGCGGGAGGGGCGCAGATACGCAGTATTTT
CATGTSGRGADTQYF
>.|TRBJ1-1|TRBV6-1|.
TGTGCCAGCAGTGAAGTTTTGGTACAGGATGAAGCTTTCTTT
CASSEVLVQDEAFF
>.|TRBJ1-5|TRBV7-2|.
TGTGCCAGCAGCCTCGGGGTTCAGAGCAATCAGCCCCAGCATTTT
CASSLGVQSNQPQHF
>many|TRBJ2-3|TRBV11-2|TRBD2
TGTGCCAGCAGCCCCGGGGGGAGCACAGATACGCAGTATTTT
CASSPGGSTDTQYF
>.|TRBJ2-5|TRBV9|.
TGTGCCAGCAGCGTAGCTACCGACCGGACCCAGTACTTC
CASSVATDRTQYF
>many|TRBJ2-3|TRBV10-2|.
TGCGCCAGCAGCGAGTTAGGTGTCCGCACAGATACGCAGTATTTT
CASSELGVRTDTQYF
>few|TRBJ2-1|TRBV15|.
TGTGCCACCAGCAGAGATGGTGGGAATGAGCAGTTCTTC
CATSRDGGNEQFF
>many|TRBJ2-3|TRBV11-2|TRBD1
TGTGCCAGCAGCTTAGCTTGGGACAGGGGGATCAATACGCAGTATTTT
CASSLAWDRGINTQYF
>few|TRBJ1-5|TRBV20-1|.
TGCAGTGCTAGGATGGGGGGCAATCAGCCCCAGCATTTT
CSARMGGNQPQHF
>few|TRBJ1-1|TRBV19|.
TGTGCCAGTTTCGACAGGATCGGCACTGAAGCTTTCTTT
CASFDRIGTEAFF
>.|TRBJ2-1|TRBV4-1|.
TGCGCCAGCAGCCAGAGATGGGCACCGGGCAATGAGCAGTTCTTC
CASSQRWAPGNEQFF
>few|TRBJ1-1|TRBV7-2|.
TGTGCCAGCAGCTTAATTCGGACTGAAGCTTTCTTT
CASSLIRTEAFF
>.|TRBJ2-2|TRBV20-1|.
TGCAGTGCTGCCAGGGTAAACACCGGGGAGCTGTTTTTT
CSAARVNTGELFF
>.|TRBJ1-6|TRBV27|TRBD1
TGTGCCAGCAGCCGGGACAGCCCTAATTCACCCCTCCACTTT
CASSRDSPNSPLHF
>.|TRBJ1-1|TRBV18|.
TGTGCCAGCTCACCAAAGCTCAGGGGACTGAACACTGAAGCTTTCTTT
CASSPKLRGLNTEAFF
>.|TRBJ1-6|TRBV20-1|.
TGCAGTGCAACGGACGGGGGGCCCCTCCACTTT
CSATDGGPLHF
>.|TRBJ2-1|TRBV6-2/TRBV6-3|TRBD2
TGTGCCAGCAGTTATCCGCTAGCGGGGATTAGCTCCTACAATGAGCAGTTCTTC
CASSYPLAGISSYNEQFF
>.|TRBJ2-3|TRBV7-2|.
TGTGCCAGCAGCCTAACTACTTCAGATACGCAGTATTTT
CASSLTTSDTQYF
>few|TRBJ2-3|TRBV20-1|TRBD2
TGCAGTGCTAGTGGACTAGCGGGGGCGGATACGCAGTATTTT
CSASGLAGADTQYF
>few|TRBJ1-4|TRBV6-2/TRBV6-3|TRBD1
TGTGCCAGCGGACAGGCGTTTAATGAAAAACTGTTTTTT
CASGQAFNEKLFF
>few|TRBJ2-1|TRBV7-2|.
TGTGCCAGCAGCTTAGGGGCAGCACACAATGAGCAGTTCTTC
CASSLGAAHNEQFF
>many|TRBJ2-7|TRBV9|.
TGTGCCAGCAGCGTCAGTTCCGATAGCTACGAGCAGTACTTC
CASSVSSDSYEQYF
>few|TRBJ1-6|TRBV20-1|TRBD1
TGCAGGGGGGAGGGACAGGGAGCCTCACCCCTCCACTTT
CRGEGQGASPLHF
>.|TRBJ2-3|TRBV7-2|TRBD2
TGTGCCAGCAGCCAGACTAGCAGAAGCACAGATACGCAGTATTTT
CASSQTSRSTDTQYF
>few|TRBJ2-7|TRBV27|TRBD1
TGTGCCAGCGCCGAGACAGGGTTCTACGAGCAGTACTTC
CASAETGFYEQYF